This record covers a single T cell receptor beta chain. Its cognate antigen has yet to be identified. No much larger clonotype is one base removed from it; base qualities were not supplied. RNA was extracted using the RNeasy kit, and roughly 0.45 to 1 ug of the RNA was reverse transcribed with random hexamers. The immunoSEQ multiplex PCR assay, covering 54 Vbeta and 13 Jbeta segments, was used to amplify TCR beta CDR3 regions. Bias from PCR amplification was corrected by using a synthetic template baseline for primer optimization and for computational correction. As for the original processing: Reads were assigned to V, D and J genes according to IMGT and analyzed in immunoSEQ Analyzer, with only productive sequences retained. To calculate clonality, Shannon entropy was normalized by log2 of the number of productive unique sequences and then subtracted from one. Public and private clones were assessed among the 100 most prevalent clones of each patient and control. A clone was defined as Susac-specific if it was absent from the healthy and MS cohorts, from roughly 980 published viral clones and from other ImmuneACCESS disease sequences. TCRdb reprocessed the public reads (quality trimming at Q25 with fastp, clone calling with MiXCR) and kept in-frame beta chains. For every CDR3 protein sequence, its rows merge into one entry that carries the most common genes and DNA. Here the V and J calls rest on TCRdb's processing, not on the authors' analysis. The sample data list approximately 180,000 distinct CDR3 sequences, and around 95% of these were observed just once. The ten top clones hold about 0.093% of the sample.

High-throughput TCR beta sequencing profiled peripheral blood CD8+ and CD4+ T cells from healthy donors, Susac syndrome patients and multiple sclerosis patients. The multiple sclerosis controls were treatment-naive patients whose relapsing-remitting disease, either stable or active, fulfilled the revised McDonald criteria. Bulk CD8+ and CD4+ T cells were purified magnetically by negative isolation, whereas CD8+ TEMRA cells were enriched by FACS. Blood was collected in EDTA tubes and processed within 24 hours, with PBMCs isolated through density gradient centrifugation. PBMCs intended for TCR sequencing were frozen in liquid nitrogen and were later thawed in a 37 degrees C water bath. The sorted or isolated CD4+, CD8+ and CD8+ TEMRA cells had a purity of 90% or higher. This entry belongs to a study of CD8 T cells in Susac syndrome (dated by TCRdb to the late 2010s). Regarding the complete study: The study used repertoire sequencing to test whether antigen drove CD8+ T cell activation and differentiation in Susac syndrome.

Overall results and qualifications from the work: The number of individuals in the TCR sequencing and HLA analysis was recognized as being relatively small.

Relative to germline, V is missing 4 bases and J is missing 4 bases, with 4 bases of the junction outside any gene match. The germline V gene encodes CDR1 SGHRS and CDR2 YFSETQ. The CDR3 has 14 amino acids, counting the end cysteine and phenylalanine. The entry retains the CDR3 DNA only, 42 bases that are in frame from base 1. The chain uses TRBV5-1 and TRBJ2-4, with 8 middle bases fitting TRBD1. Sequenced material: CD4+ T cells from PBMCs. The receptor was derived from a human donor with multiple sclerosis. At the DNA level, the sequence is TGCGCCAGCAGCCCTACAGGGGGTAAAAACATTCAGTACTTC. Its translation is CASSPTGGKNIQYF.